One sample yielded the 31 T cell receptor beta chains listed below, sequenced in a study of shared clonotypes between healthy human individuals. Profiled with immunoSEQ multiplex PCR; TCRdb holds only in-frame clones, not every one. The data show roughly 1,000,000 clones, about four fifths seen once. Input material: memory CD4+ T cells from PBMCs. The subset denotes: CD45RA-negative fraction. The receptor set was obtained from a man between 18 and 29 years old in good health. Some clones in this sample may be carry-over from other donors' samples.

The chain employs TRBV6-1 and TRBJ1-5; 8 bases are shared with TRBD1. The CDR3 covers 15 residues. Germline CDR1 and CDR2: MNHNS and SASEGT. V shed 6 bases, J shed 7 bases, and the junction held 11 bases outside the gene matches. DNA of the CDR3: TGTGCCAGCAGGGGTTTTACAGGGGGACGGCAGCCCCAGCATTTT. Protein sequence: CASRGFTGGRQPQHF.

The rearrangement uses TRBV5-5 and TRBJ1-4, with D unresolved. CDR1 and CDR2 from the germline V gene are SGHKS and YYEKEE (reference sequence). Trimming took 0 bases from V and 2 from J, leaving 8 bases between them. The CDR3 runs 15 residues. The CDR3 loop is CASSLERVTNEKLFF. The CDR3 DNA follows: TGTGCCAGCAGCTTGGAACGGGTGACTAATGAAAAACTGTTTTTT. The full variable domain, with the rest looked up from reference TRBV5-5 and TRBJ1-4, is DAGVTQSPTHLIKTRGQQVTLRCSPISGHKSVSWYQQVLGQGPQFIFQYYEKEERGRGNFPDRFSARQFPNYSSELNVNALLLGDSALYLCASSLERVTNEKLFFGSGTQLSVL.

This chain connects TRBV27 to TRBJ2-1; D possibly matches TRBD1 or TRBD2 (5 bases each). The CDR3 totals 15 residues. Germline V lookup: CDR1 MNHEY, CDR2 SMNVEV (reference sequence). V was cut by 3 bases and J by 6 bases, with 15 bases left in between. As DNA, the CDR3 is TGTGCCAGCAGTTTTCTTTCCGGGACCATCAATGAGCAGTTCTTC. It is translated as CASSFLSGTINEQFF.

The chain has TRBV7-2 and TRBJ2-1; possible D gene TRBD1, 6 bases. Germline V gene lookup returns CDR1 SGHTA and CDR2 FQGNSA. The CDR3 totals 14 residues. V was shortened by 5 bases and J by 5 bases, with 13 bases between the two germline ends. The CDR3 DNA is TGTGCCAGCAGCCGGCCGGACAGTCACAATGAGCAGTTCTTC. This translates into CASSRPDSHNEQFF.

This clone was counted a few times. The chain uses TRBV6-1 and TRBJ2-3, with D tentatively TRBD1 (5 bases). Trimming took 4 bases from V and 3 from J, leaving 11 bases between them. In germline, CDR1 is MNHNS, CDR2 SASEGT. This CDR3 is built from 14 residues. DNA of the CDR3: TGTGCCAGCAGTGGGTGGGGCGGTACAGATACGCAGTATTTT. Amino acids: CASSGWGGTDTQYF.

The rearrangement uses TRBV7-3 and TRBJ1-1; D unresolved. Germline CDR1 is SGHTA and CDR2 is FQGTGA. The CDR3 runs 14 residues. V gave up 6 bases and J gave up 1 base, with 12 bases separating them. CDR3 bases: TGTGCCAGCAGGTCCCCCGGAGCGAACACTGAAGCTTTCTTT. It codes for CASRSPGANTEAFF.

The chain recombines TRBV19 with TRBJ2-1; D possibly corresponds to TRBD1 (6 bases). The germline V gene encodes CDR1 LNHDA and CDR2 SQIVND (reference sequence). The CDR3 spans 12 residues. With 10 bases removed from V and 3 bases from J, the gap between germline ends came to 10 bases. CDR3 nucleotide sequence: TGTGCCACACAGGGAAGCTACAATGAGCAGTTCTTC. This translates into CATQGSYNEQFF.

As concerns this clone: The same CDR3 also results from other DNA sequences found in this sample. This chain joins TRBV5-5 and TRBJ2-3, with no clear D. Trimming removed 0 bases from V and 0 bases from J, with 5 bases in between. Germline CDR1 and CDR2: SGHKS and YYEKEE (reference sequence). The CDR3 has 14 residues. The CDR3 reads CASSLDSSTDTQYF. CDR3 DNA sequence: TGTGCCAGCAGCTTGGATTCTAGCACAGATACGCAGTATTTT.

The chain couples TRBV6-1 to TRBJ2-1; the match to TRBD1 covers 8 bases. CDR1 and CDR2 from the germline V gene are MNHNS and SASEGT. Trimming took 7 bases from V and 8 from J; bases not matched to a gene: 7. This CDR3 has 13 amino acids. The CDR3 DNA follows: TGTGCCAGCAAGGACCAGGGGGCGGATGAGCAGTTCTTC. This translates into CASKDQGADEQFF.

The CDR3 nucleotides are TGTGCCAGTAGTTTGACAGGGTGGAACACTGAAGCTTTCTTT. As protein: CASSLTGWNTEAFF. The chain employs TRBV19 and TRBJ1-1; 7 bases line up with TRBD1. Germline V lookup: CDR1 LNHDA, CDR2 SQIVND (reference sequence). The trim removed 5 bases at V and 1 base at J, leaving 4 bases unmatched. This CDR3 spans 14 amino acids.

The chain couples TRBV10-3 to TRBJ2-1; D remains ambiguous. CDR1 is ENHRY and CDR2 is SYGVKD in the germline V gene. CDR3 size: 12 residues. Trimming stripped 0 bases from V and 12 bases from J, with 9 bases between. In DNA form, the CDR3 reads TGTGCCATCAGTGAGTCGAGAATAGGGCAGTTCTTC. Translation: CAISESRIGQFF.

Here the CDR3 DNA reads TGTGCCAGCAGCTTCGATAGCTACGAGCAGTACTTC. It yields the protein CASSFDSYEQYF. The rearrangement links TRBV7-9 to TRBJ2-7; D gene ambiguous. CDR1 is SEHNR and CDR2 is FQNEAQ in the germline V gene (reference sequence). The CDR3 has 12 amino acids. V was pared by 3 bases and J by 3 bases, with 6 bases between.

The table lists this clone with a count of one. The chain recombines TRBV5-1 with TRBJ2-1; possible D gene TRBD2, 6 bases. CDR1 SGHRS and CDR2 YFSETQ come from the germline V gene. This CDR3 spans 15 amino acids. The V and J ends lost 2 bases and 0 bases respectively, with 9 bases between them. The CDR3 region has the DNA TGCGCCAGCAGCTTTAACGGGGGCTCCTACAATGAGCAGTTCTTC. It specifies CASSFNGGSYNEQFF.

The sample holds many counts of this clone. The rearrangement links TRBV7-9 to TRBJ2-5; D tentatively reads TRBD1 or TRBD2 (6 bases each). This CDR3 is 17 amino acids long. V was cut by 5 bases and J by 4 bases, with 23 bases left in between. Germline assignment: CDR1 SEHNR and CDR2 FQNEAQ (reference sequence). CDR3 sequence (DNA): TGTGCCAGCAGCCCCTTTCAGACTAGTGGGGGGCCAGAGACCCAGTACTTC. Its translation is CASSPFQTSGGPETQYF.

In this sample, this clone turned up once. The same CDR3 can be traced to other DNA sequences in this sample. This chain connects TRBV5-1 to TRBJ2-1, with 8 bases matching TRBD1. Trimming at V came to 7 bases and at J to 0 bases, leaving 0 bases not matched to a gene. The CDR3 consists of 13 residues. The germline gives CDR1 SGHRS, CDR2 YFSETQ. The CDR3 DNA reads TGCGCCAGCGGGACAGGCTCCTACAATGAGCAGTTCTTC. The encoded protein is CASGTGSYNEQFF.

This sequence joins TRBV5-1 and TRBJ2-7; 9 bases line up with TRBD2. The CDR3 is 14 residues long. Germline values: CDR1 SGHRS, CDR2 YFSETQ. Trimming removed 2 bases from V and 5 bases from J; junction bases left unmatched: 5. The CDR3 DNA reads as TGCGCCAGCAGCTTTCCTAGCGGGGATGACGAGCAGTACTTC. Its protein product is CASSFPSGDDEQYF.

The genes are TRBV6-6 and TRBJ1-2; maybe TRBD1 (5 bases). The V gene's germline CDR1 is MNHNY and CDR2 SVGAGI (reference sequence). This CDR3 is 15 amino acids long. V was cut by 5 bases and J by 2 bases, with 15 bases left in between. CDR3 region: CASSATGTANYGYTF. Written as DNA, the CDR3 is TGTGCCAGCAGTGCCACCGGGACGGCGAACTATGGCTACACCTTC.

V usage is TRBV5-1 and J usage is TRBJ1-1; the D is unclear. The ends were cut back, 0 bases at V and 7 bases at J, with 16 bases in the middle. Germline CDR1 reads SGHRS; CDR2 reads YFSETQ. The CDR3 sequence is 15 residues long. The CDR3 region is CASSLGVSTLGEAFF. DNA of the CDR3: TGCGCCAGCAGCTTGGGTGTCAGCACCCTCGGTGAAGCTTTCTTT.

This sequence joins TRBV27 and TRBJ2-1; TRBD1 agrees at 10 bases. The J segment lost 5 bases and the V segment lost 3 bases, leaving 10 bases of the junction unmatched. Germline values: CDR1 MNHEY, CDR2 SMNVEV (reference sequence). CDR3 length equals 17 residues. CDR3 in DNA: TGTGCCAGCAGTTTTTCCCGTCCGGGACAGGGGAACAATGAGCAGTTCTTC. Protein product: CASSFSRPGQGNNEQFF.

This clone was seen more than once but under ten times. This chain links TRBV7-6 with TRBJ2-7; no reliable D call. The CDR3 has 16 residues. CDR1 is SGHVS, CDR2 FNYEAQ, per germline. V was trimmed by 3 bases and J by 1 base, leaving 16 bases between them. CDR3 DNA: TGTGCCAGCAGCTTCCGCCACGGAGTGATTTCCTACGAGCAGTACTTC. Protein sequence: CASSFRHGVISYEQYF.

CDR3 sequence: CASSRARLATQETQYF. Written as DNA, the CDR3 is TGTGCCAGCAGCAGGGCGAGACTAGCGACTCAAGAGACCCAGTACTTC. V is TRBV11-2 and J is TRBJ2-5; 8 bases line up with TRBD2. Trimming took 5 bases from V and 2 from J; bases not matched to a gene: 10. The CDR3 is 16 amino acids. The germline CDR1 and CDR2 sequences are SGHAT and FQNNGV. Filled out from reference TRBV11-2 and TRBJ2-5, the complete variable domain reads EAGVAQSPRYKIIEKRQSVAFWCNPISGHATLYWYQQILGQGPKLLIQFQNNGVVDDSQLPKDRFSAERLKGVDSTLKIQPAKLEDSAVYLCASSRARLATQETQYFGPGTRLLVL.

This clone was detected a few times. The chain couples TRBV10-3 to TRBJ2-7, with D perhaps matching TRBD2 (5 bases). The CDR3 sequence is 13 residues long. The germline CDR1 and CDR2 sequences are ENHRY and SYGVKD. The ends were cut back, 5 bases at V and 6 bases at J, with 14 bases in the middle. CDR3 nucleotide sequence: TGTGCCATCAGTCCGGACCGAGGAGGCGAGCAGTACTTC. Its protein is CAISPDRGGEQYF.

V and J are TRBV5-1 and TRBJ2-7, with D perhaps TRBD2 (5 bases). The CDR3 is 16 amino acids. V lost 0 bases and J lost 6, with 19 bases in between. Per germline, CDR1 SGHRS and CDR2 YFSETQ. The CDR3 DNA sequence: TGCGCCAGCAGCTTGGCCAAGGATAGCGAGGTTCTCGAGCAGTACTTC. This gives the protein CASSLAKDSEVLEQYF.

This clone was seen a few times. Other DNA sequences within the sample encode an identical CDR3. This chain connects TRBV2 to TRBJ1-1; D uncertain. The V end lost 1 base, the J end lost 5 bases, and 8 bases lay between the germline ends. The CDR3 loop spans 13 amino acids. CDR1 is SNHLY, CDR2 FYNNEI, per germline. Here the CDR3 DNA reads TGTGCCAGCAGTGAAGAGGGCCGAACTGAAGCTTTCTTT. Its protein product is CASSEEGRTEAFF. Full variable domain (missing parts from reference TRBV2 and TRBJ1-1): EPEVTQTPSHQVTQMGQEVILRCVPISNHLYFYWYRQILGQKVEFLVSFYNNEISEKSEIFDDQFSVERPDGSNFTLKIRSTKLEDSAMYFCASSEEGRTEAFFGQGTRLTVV.

The V gene is TRBV4-1, the J gene TRBJ2-5, with D maybe TRBD2 (5 bases). Between the trimmed V and J ends, which lost 1 base and 4 bases, there was a span of 19 bases. Per germline, CDR1 MGHRA and CDR2 YSYEKL. This CDR3 has 17 amino acids. The CDR3 protein is CASSQVGSVRGGETQYF. In nucleotides, the CDR3 is TGCGCCAGCAGCCAAGTGGGTAGCGTCCGAGGTGGAGAGACCCAGTACTTC.

The V call is TRBV11-2, the J call TRBJ2-3; 12 positions match TRBD2. This CDR3 region has 17 residues. With V trimmed by 5 bases and J by 4 bases, 10 bases remained unmatched. The V gene's germline CDR1 is SGHAT and CDR2 FQNNGV. CDR3 DNA: TGTGCCAGCAGCCCATACCGACTAGCGGGAGCATCAGATACGCAGTATTTT. Translating it yields CASSPYRLAGASDTQYF. The full variable domain, with the rest looked up from reference TRBV11-2 and TRBJ2-3, is EAGVAQSPRYKIIEKRQSVAFWCNPISGHATLYWYQQILGQGPKLLIQFQNNGVVDDSQLPKDRFSAERLKGVDSTLKIQPAKLEDSAVYLCASSPYRLAGASDTQYFGPGTRLTVL.

Points on this clone: The sample carries other DNA sequences with the same CDR3. This chain joins TRBV19 and TRBJ1-2; D not resolved. Germline V gene lookup returns CDR1 LNHDA and CDR2 SQIVND (reference sequence). With 6 bases removed from V and 3 bases from J, the gap between germline ends came to 11 bases. This CDR3 region has 13 residues. The CDR3, as DNA: TGTGCCAGTAGGCCCACCGGGGACTATGGCTACACCTTC. Residues: CASRPTGDYGYTF.

J is TRBJ1-2 and V is TRBV6-5, with D tentatively TRBD1 (6 bases). The CDR3 runs to 15 residues. Trimming cost V 7 bases and J 8 bases, with 23 bases left between them. Germline assignment: CDR1 MNHEY and CDR2 SVGAGI. CDR3 DNA: TGTGCCAGCACCTCCCCAGGGGCCGGAGTGAAAGGCTACACCTTC. Translation: CASTSPGAGVKGYTF.

To note about this clone: The sample holds other DNA sequences that translate to the same CDR3. The chain links TRBV5-1 to TRBJ2-7; the match to TRBD1 covers 9 bases. The CDR3 covers 13 residues. Per the germline V gene, CDR1 is SGHRS and CDR2 is YFSETQ. Trimming took 4 bases from V and 5 from J; bases not matched to a gene: 4. The CDR3 DNA reads as TGCGCCAGCAGCCCGGGACAGGGCCACGAGCAGTACTTC. This encodes CASSPGQGHEQYF.

The V and J genes are TRBV11-2 and TRBJ2-1, with 7 bases fitting TRBD2. The CDR3 totals 14 residues. Trimming took 5 bases from V and 4 from J; bases not matched to a gene: 5. CDR1 SGHAT and CDR2 FQNNGV come from the germline V gene. This CDR3 reads CASSVSGKYNEQFF. CDR3 sequence (DNA): TGTGCCAGCAGCGTAAGCGGGAAGTACAATGAGCAGTTCTTC.

CDR3 DNA sequence: TGTGCCAGCATTGGACTAGAAGAGACCCAGTACTTC. Amino acid sequence: CASIGLEETQYF. The V call is TRBV2, the J call TRBJ2-5, with 7 positions matching TRBD2. The CDR3 runs 12 residues. From germline, CDR1 is SNHLY and CDR2 FYNNEI. J gave up 3 bases and V 7 bases, and 2 bases lay outside the gene matches. Full variable domain (outside the CDR3, taken from reference TRBV2 and TRBJ2-5): EPEVTQTPSHQVTQMGQEVILRCVPISNHLYFYWYRQILGQKVEFLVSFYNNEISEKSEIFDDQFSVERPDGSNFTLKIRSTKLEDSAMYFCASIGLEETQYFGPGTRLLVL.